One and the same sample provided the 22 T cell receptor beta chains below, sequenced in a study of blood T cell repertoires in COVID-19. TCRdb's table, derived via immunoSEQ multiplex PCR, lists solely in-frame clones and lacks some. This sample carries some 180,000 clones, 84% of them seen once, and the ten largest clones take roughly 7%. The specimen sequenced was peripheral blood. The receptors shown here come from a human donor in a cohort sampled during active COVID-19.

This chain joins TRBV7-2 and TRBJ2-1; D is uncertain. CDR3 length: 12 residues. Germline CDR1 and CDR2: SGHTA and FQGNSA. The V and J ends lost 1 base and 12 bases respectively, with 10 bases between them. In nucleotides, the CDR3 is TGTGCCAGCAGCTTAGAAGCAACCGGGCAGTTCTTC. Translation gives CASSLEATGQFF.

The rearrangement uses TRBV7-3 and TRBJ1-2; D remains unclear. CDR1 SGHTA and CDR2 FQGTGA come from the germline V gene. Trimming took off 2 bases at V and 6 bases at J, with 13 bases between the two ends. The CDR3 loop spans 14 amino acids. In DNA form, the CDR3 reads TGTGCCAGCAGCTTACCTCGAGGGATCGATGGCTACACCTTC. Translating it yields CASSLPRGIDGYTF.

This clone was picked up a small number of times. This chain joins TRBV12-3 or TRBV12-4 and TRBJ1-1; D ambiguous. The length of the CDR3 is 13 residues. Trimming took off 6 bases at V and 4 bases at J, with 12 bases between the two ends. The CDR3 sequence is CASRKDSSTEAFF. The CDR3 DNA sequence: TGTGCCAGCAGGAAGGACTCATCCACTGAAGCTTTCTTT.

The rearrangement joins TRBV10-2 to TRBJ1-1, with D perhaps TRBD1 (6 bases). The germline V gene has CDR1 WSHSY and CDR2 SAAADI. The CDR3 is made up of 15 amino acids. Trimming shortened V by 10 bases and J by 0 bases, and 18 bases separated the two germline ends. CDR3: CATHSSTGMNTEAFF. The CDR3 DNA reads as TGCGCCACCCACTCTAGTACAGGGATGAACACTGAAGCTTTCTTT.

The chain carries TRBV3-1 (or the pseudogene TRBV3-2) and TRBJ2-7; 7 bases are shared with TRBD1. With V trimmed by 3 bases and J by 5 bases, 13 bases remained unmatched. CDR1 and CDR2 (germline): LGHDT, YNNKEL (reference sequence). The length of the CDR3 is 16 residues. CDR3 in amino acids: CASSQAYLTGMDEQYF. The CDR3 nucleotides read TGTGCCAGCAGCCAGGCCTACCTGACAGGGATGGACGAGCAGTACTTC.

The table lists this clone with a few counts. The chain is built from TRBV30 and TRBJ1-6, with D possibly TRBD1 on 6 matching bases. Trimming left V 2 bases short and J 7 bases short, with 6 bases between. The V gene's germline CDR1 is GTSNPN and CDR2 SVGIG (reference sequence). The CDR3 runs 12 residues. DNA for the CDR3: TGTGCCTGGAGTAGGGGGAATTCACCCCTCCACTTT. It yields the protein CAWSRGNSPLHF.

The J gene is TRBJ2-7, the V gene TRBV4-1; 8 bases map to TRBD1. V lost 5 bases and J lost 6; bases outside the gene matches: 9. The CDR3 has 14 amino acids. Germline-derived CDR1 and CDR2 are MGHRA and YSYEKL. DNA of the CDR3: TGCGCCAGCAGCAACCCAGGACAGGGCTTCGAGCAGTACTTC. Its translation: CASSNPGQGFEQYF.

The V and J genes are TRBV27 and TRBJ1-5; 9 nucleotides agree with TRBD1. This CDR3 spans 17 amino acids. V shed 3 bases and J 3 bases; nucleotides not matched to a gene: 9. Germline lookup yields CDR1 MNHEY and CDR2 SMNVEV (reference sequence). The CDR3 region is CASSLGGQGQINQPQHF. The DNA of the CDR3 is TGTGCCAGCAGTTTGGGTGGACAGGGGCAGATCAATCAGCCCCAGCATTTT.

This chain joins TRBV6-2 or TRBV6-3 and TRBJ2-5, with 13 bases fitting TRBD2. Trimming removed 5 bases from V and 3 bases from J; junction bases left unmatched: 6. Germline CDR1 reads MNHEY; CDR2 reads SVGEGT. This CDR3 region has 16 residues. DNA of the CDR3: TGTGCCAGCAGTCGACCACTAGCGGGGGGGGAAGAGACCCAGTACTTC. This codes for CASSRPLAGGEETQYF.

CDR3 loop: CARQGAVGANVLTF. DNA of the CDR3: TGTGCCAGGCAGGGGGCAGTTGGGGCCAACGTCCTGACTTTC. The rearrangement links TRBV2 to TRBJ2-6; 8 nucleotides match TRBD1. The V and J ends lost 9 bases and 3 bases, in that order; junction bases with no gene match: 4. This CDR3 has 14 residues. Germline V gene sequence: CDR1 SNHLY, CDR2 FYNNEI.

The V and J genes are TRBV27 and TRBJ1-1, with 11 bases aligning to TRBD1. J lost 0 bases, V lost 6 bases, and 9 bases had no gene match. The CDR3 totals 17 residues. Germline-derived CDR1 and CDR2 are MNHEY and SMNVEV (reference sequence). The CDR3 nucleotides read TGTGCCAGCAGACCGGGACAGGGGGTACCAATGAACACTGAAGCTTTCTTT. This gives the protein CASRPGQGVPMNTEAFF.

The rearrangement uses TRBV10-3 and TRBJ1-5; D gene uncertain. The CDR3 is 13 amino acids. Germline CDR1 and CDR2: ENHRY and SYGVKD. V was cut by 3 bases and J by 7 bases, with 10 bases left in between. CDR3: CAISDREGQPQHF. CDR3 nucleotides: TGTGCCATCAGTGACCGGGAGGGACAGCCCCAGCATTTT.

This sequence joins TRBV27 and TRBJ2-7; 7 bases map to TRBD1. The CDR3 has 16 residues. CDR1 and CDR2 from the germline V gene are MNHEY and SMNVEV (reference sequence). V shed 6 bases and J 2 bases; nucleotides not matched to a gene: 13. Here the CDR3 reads CASSLPGQQITYEQYF. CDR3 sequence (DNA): TGTGCCAGCAGCCTGCCGGGACAGCAGATCACCTACGAGCAGTACTTC.

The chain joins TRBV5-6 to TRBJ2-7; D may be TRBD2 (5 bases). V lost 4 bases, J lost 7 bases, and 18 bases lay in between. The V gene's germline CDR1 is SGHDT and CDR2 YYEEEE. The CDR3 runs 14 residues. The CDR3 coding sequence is TGTGCCAGCAGCGAGGGTATATCTTTTATGGAGCAGTACTTC. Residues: CASSEGISFMEQYF.

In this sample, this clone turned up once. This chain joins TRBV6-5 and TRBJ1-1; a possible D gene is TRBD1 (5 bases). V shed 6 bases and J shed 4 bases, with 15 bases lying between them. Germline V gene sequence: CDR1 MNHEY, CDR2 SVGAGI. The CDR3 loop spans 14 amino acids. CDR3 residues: CASRFRDLGTEAFF. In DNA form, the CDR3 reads TGTGCCAGCAGATTCCGGGACTTGGGCACTGAAGCTTTCTTT.

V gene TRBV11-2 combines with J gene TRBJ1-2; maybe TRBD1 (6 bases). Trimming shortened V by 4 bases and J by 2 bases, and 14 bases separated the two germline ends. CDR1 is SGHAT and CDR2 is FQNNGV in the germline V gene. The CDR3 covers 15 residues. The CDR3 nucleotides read TGTGCCAGCAGCTATCTAGGGGGACCCAACTATGGCTACACCTTC. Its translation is CASSYLGGPNYGYTF.

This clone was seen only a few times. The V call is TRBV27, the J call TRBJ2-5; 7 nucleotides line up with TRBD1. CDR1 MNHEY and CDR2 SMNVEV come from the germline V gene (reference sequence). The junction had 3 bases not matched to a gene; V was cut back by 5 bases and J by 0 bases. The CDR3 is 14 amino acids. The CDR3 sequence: CASSTGQHQETQYF. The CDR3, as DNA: TGTGCCAGCAGTACGGGACAGCACCAAGAGACCCAGTACTTC.

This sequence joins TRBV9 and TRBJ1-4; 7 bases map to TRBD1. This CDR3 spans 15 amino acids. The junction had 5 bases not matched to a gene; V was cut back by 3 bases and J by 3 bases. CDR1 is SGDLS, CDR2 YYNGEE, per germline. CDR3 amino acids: CASSGGGTANEKLFF. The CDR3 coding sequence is TGTGCCAGCAGCGGTGGGGGGACAGCTAATGAAAAACTGTTTTTT.

The CDR3 spells CASSQGMDYQETQYF. For the CDR3, the DNA is TGTGCCAGCAGCCAAGGGATGGACTACCAAGAGACCCAGTACTTC. The chain uses TRBV3-1 (or the pseudogene TRBV3-2) and TRBJ2-5; D is possibly TRBD2 (5 bases). The germline gives CDR1 LGHDT, CDR2 YNNKEL (reference sequence). Trimming cost V 1 base and J 0 bases, with 9 bases left between them. CDR3 size: 15 residues.

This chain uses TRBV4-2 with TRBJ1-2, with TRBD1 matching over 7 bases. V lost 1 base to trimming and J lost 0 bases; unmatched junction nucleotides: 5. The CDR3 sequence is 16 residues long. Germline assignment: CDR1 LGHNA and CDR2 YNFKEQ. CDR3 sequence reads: CASSQGGDSTNYGYTF. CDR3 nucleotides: TGTGCCAGCAGCCAAGGGGGGGACAGTACTAACTATGGCTACACCTTC.

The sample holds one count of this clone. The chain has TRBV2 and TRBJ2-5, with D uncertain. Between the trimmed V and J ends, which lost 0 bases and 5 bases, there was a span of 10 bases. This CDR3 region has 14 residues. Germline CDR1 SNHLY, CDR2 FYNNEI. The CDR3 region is CASSEARSKETQYF. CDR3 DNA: TGTGCCAGCAGTGAAGCGCGGAGTAAGGAGACCCAGTACTTC.

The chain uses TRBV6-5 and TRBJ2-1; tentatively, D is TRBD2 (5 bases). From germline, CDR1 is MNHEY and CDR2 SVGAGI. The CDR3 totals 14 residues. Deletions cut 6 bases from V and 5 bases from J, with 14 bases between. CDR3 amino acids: CASSPTDFNNEQFF. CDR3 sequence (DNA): TGTGCCAGCAGCCCCACGGACTTTAACAATGAGCAGTTCTTC.